A selection of T cell receptor beta chains follows, all from one sample in a study of a mutant IDH1 vaccine in newly diagnosed glioma. The method was immunoSEQ multiplex PCR; TCRdb's version includes in-frame clones alone and lacks a portion of them. The repertoire holds some 60,000 clones, with over 70% as singletons. These receptors lack a known antigen. Sequencing was performed on PBMCs, taken from a glioma patient whose treatment included an IDH1 peptide vaccine. All receptors come from a man aged 35 to 55 with glioma. Each CDR3 is given with its conserved first and last residue. The D gene is left open where the match is weak. Clone size is stated in some rows and not others, as once, few, many or a class when expanded.

V	D	size	J	CDR3	DNA
TRBV5-4	-	-	TRBJ2-1	CASSSAGSYNEQFF	TGTGCCAGCAGCTCAGCCGGGAGCTACAATGAGCAGTTCTTC
TRBV10-3	-	-	TRBJ1-3	CAISEPYSGNTIYF	TGTGCCATCAGTGAGCCATACTCTGGAAACACCATATATTTT
TRBV19	-	-	TRBJ2-1	CASSATGELKFF	TGTGCCAGTAGCGCGACGGGTGAGCTGAAGTTCTTC
TRBV5-1	-	-	TRBJ1-3	CASSLVAGGRSGNTIYF	TGCGCCAGCAGCTTGGTCGCAGGAGGGCGCTCTGGAAACACCATATATTTT
TRBV6-1	-	-	TRBJ1-5	CASSEGQVSNQPQHF	TGTGCCAGCAGTGAAGGACAAGTTAGCAATCAGCCCCAGCATTTT
TRBV4-1	-	once	TRBJ1-1	CASSLGGAKNTEAFF	TGCGCCAGCAGCCTTGGGGGGGCGAAGAACACTGAAGCTTTCTTT
TRBV6-5	-	-	TRBJ2-3	CASSYRGTPTDTQYF	TGTGCCAGCAGTTACCGCGGGACCCCCACAGATACGCAGTATTTT
TRBV18	-	-	TRBJ2-4	CASSRGTDYRNIQYF	TGTGCCAGCTCACGTGGGACGGACTACAGAAACATTCAGTACTTC
TRBV2	-	-	TRBJ2-7	CASSEGRYNYEQYF	TGTGCCAGCAGTGAAGGTCGCTACAACTACGAGCAGTACTTC
TRBV6-5	-	-	TRBJ2-3	CASSYSISGGTDTQYF	TGTGCCAGCAGTTACTCGATATCGGGTGGCACAGATACGCAGTATTTT
TRBV15	-	once	TRBJ2-7	CATSRGAGSNEQYF	TGTGCCACCAGCAGAGGGGCGGGTAGCAACGAGCAGTACTTC
TRBV29-1	-	-	TRBJ1-1	CSVSRDTSNTEAFF	TGCAGCGTTTCGCGGGACACCTCGAACACTGAAGCTTTCTTT
TRBV4-3	-	-	TRBJ2-7	CASSPTLNSYEQYF	TGCGCCAGCAGCCCGACTTTAAACTCCTACGAGCAGTACTTC
TRBV9	-	-	TRBJ1-2	CASSASGGVNYGYTF	TGTGCCAGCAGCGCTAGTGGAGGCGTCAACTATGGCTACACCTTC
TRBV9	-	-	TRBJ2-7	CASSVDSRAYEQYF	TGTGCCAGCAGCGTAGATAGTAGGGCTTACGAGCAGTACTTC
TRBV5-6	TRBD2	-	TRBJ2-3	CASSWGGVDTQYF	TGTGCCAGCAGCTGGGGGGGGGTAGATACGCAGTATTTT
TRBV10-2	TRBD1	-	TRBJ2-5	CASSGSPGQGIGTQYF	TGCGCCAGCAGTGGGTCACCGGGACAGGGTATCGGGACCCAGTACTTC
TRBV7-6	-	-	TRBJ2-3	CASSSEGSRDTQYF	TGTGCCAGCAGCTCTGAGGGGTCTCGAGATACGCAGTATTTT
TRBV27	TRBD1	-	TRBJ1-3	CASRLGTGGGNTIYF	TGTGCCAGCAGGTTAGGCACAGGGGGTGGAAACACCATATATTTT